One sample yielded the 20 T cell receptor beta chains listed below, sequenced in a study of CD8+CD57+ T cells in acquired aplastic anemia. The use of genomic DNA as template underpinned the TCR beta VDJ and CDR3 profiling. MiXCR, applied by TCRdb to the reads, yields one record per CDR3 protein. The profile shows about 190,000 distinct CDR3 sequences, 54% of them singletons. The sample consisted of sorted CD4+, CD8+, or CD8+CD57+ T cells (not recorded which) from PBMCs. The receptor source for this set is a human donor in good health, serving as a control.

The chain uses TRBV5-5 and TRBJ1-2; TRBD1 might be the D (5 bases). The CDR3 totals 14 residues. Germline assignment: CDR1 SGHKS and CDR2 YYEKEE (reference sequence). The V gene lost 3 bases and the J gene lost 6 bases, with 15 bases spanning the gap. The CDR3 loop reads CASSSHAGNNGYTF. The CDR3 bases are TGTGCCAGCAGCTCGCACGCAGGGAACAATGGCTACACCTTC.

The genes are TRBV24-1 and TRBJ2-7; 8 bases fit TRBD1. The CDR3 consists of 15 residues. With V trimmed by 0 bases and J by 7 bases, 7 bases remained unmatched. Germline CDR1 reads KGHDR; CDR2 reads SFDVKD. CDR3 in amino acids: CATSDLGQGAGEQYF. CDR3 nucleotide sequence: TGTGCCACCAGTGATTTGGGGCAGGGGGCGGGGGAGCAGTACTTC.

Regarding this clonotype: Possible read error: a much larger clone is one base away. This chain joins TRBV28 and TRBJ1-1; D unresolved. Germline loops: CDR1 MDHEN, CDR2 SYDVKM. This CDR3 is 13 amino acids long. Written as DNA, the CDR3 is TGTGCCAGCAGTTTTCCACAGAACACTGAAGCTTACTTT. This sequence encodes CASSFPQNTEAYF. The full variable domain, with the rest looked up from reference TRBV28 and TRBJ1-1, is DVKVTQSSRYLVKRTGEKVFLECVQDMDHENMFWYRQDPGLGLRLIYFSYDVKMKEKGDIPEGYSVSREKKERFSLILESASTNQTSMYLCASSFPQNTEAYFGQGTRLTVV.

V gene TRBV20-1 combines with J gene TRBJ1-2; D is ambiguous. The CDR3 is 12 residues long. The ends were cut back, 3 bases at V and 6 bases at J, with 11 bases in the middle. CDR1 DFQATT and CDR2 SNEGSKA come from the germline V gene (reference sequence). The CDR3 coding sequence is TGCAGTGCTAGTCGGGAGGGCCATGGCTACACCTTC. It translates to CSASREGHGYTF.

This chain joins TRBV2 and TRBJ2-3; D call uncertain. V was clipped by 4 bases and J by 4 bases, with 9 bases between them. CDR3 length: 13 amino acids. CDR1 is SNHLY, CDR2 FYNNEI, per germline. In DNA, the CDR3 is TGTGCCAGCAGTGTCACAGATTCAGATACGCAGTATTTT. Translation: CASSVTDSDTQYF.

The rearrangement uses TRBV19 and TRBJ2-5; D gene ambiguous. CDR1 and CDR2 (germline): LNHDA, SQIVND (reference sequence). The CDR3 has 15 residues. The germline V and J ends were trimmed by 9 bases and 3 bases, with 20 bases remaining between them. The CDR3 region is CASSLGMASKETQYF. The CDR3 DNA sequence: TGTGCCAGCAGCTTAGGCATGGCCTCAAAAGAGACCCAGTACTTC.

This chain links TRBV20-1 with TRBJ2-4; 9 positions match TRBD1. This CDR3 spans 15 amino acids. V dropped 2 bases and J dropped 8; count of bases not matched to a gene: 10. Germline CDR1 is DFQATT and CDR2 is SNEGSKA (reference sequence). DNA of the CDR3: TGCAGTGCTAGACTCGGGACAGGGTCTATGGACATTCAGTACTTC. As protein: CSARLGTGSMDIQYF.

The chain is built from TRBV4-1 and TRBJ1-1; D gene uncertain. From germline, CDR1 is MGHRA and CDR2 YSYEKL. This CDR3 contains 15 residues. The ends were cut back, 1 base at V and 1 base at J, with 10 bases in the middle. The CDR3 nucleotides are TGCGCCAGCAGCCAAGTCCGAGGGAGGAACACTGAAGCTTTCTTT. It yields the protein CASSQVRGRNTEAFF.

This clonotype was counted many times. The CDR3 is CSEHADSRLKQGRGYGYTF. As DNA, the CDR3 is TGCAGCGAACACGCAGACTCTCGTCTCAAACAGGGCCGAGGCTATGGCTACACCTTC. V is TRBV20-1 and J is TRBJ1-2; D may be TRBD1 (6 bases). Looked up from germline, CDR1 is DFQATT and CDR2 is SNEGSKA (reference sequence). The CDR3 contains 19 residues.

This clonotype was recorded a few times. The chain carries TRBV29-1 and TRBJ2-7, with 9 bases matching TRBD1. From germline, CDR1 is SQVTM and CDR2 ANQGSEA. The CDR3 runs to 13 residues. The V and J ends lost 3 bases and 4 bases, in that order; junction bases with no gene match: 4. The CDR3 sequence is CSVDLGQGYEQYF. CDR3 bases: TGCAGCGTTGATCTGGGACAGGGTTACGAGCAGTACTTC.

In the case of this clonotype: This could be a read error, since a much larger clone is one nucleotide away. The V and J genes are TRBV6-5 and TRBJ2-3; D is undetermined. The CDR3 sequence is 11 residues long. Germline values: CDR1 MNHEY, CDR2 SVGAGI. The DNA for the CDR3 is TGTGCCAGCCGTTACCCAGATACGCAGTATTTT. Protein product: CASRYPDTQYF.

The chain employs TRBV7-2 and TRBJ2-5, with 16 bases fitting TRBD2. The V and J ends lost 3 bases and 5 bases, in that order; junction bases with no gene match: 3. Germline CDR1 and CDR2: SGHTA and FQGNSA. The CDR3 length is 16 residues. CDR3 sequence: CASSLGLAGGLETQYF. CDR3 bases: TGTGCCAGCAGCTTGGGACTAGCGGGGGGGCTGGAGACCCAGTACTTC.

This clonotype was detected ten times or more. The V gene is TRBV7-8, the J gene TRBJ2-1; the match to TRBD2 covers 9 bases. This CDR3 contains 17 residues. CDR1 and CDR2 from the germline V gene are SGHVS and FQNEAQ. V dropped 4 bases and J dropped 3; count of bases not matched to a gene: 10. Written as DNA, the CDR3 is TGTGCCAGCAGCTCCCGCTTGGCGGGGGGGCTCTACAATGAGCAGTTCTTC. This encodes CASSSRLAGGLYNEQFF.

The chain joins TRBV10-3 to TRBJ2-7; 11 nucleotides line up with TRBD2. The V gene end was trimmed by 2 bases and the J gene end by 5 bases; junction bases not matched to a gene: 11. This CDR3 has 17 amino acids. Germline-derived CDR1 and CDR2 are ENHRY and SYGVKD. This CDR3 reads CAISEGLAGGPYNEQYF. The CDR3 coding sequence is TGTGCCATCAGTGAGGGTCTAGCGGGGGGTCCCTACAACGAGCAGTACTTC.

A remark on this clonotype: Because it lacks the conserved phenylalanine or tryptophan at the end, this CDR3 is likely a read error. Because the CDR3's place on the DNA is in doubt, the DNA is left out and the CDR3 is given as listed by TCRdb. This chain links TRBV10-3 with TRBJ1-6; TRBD1 was called by the table and not checked on the DNA. The CDR3 region is 10 residues in length, termini included. The germline gives CDR1 ENHRY, CDR2 SYGVKD. The CDR3 is CAISDPTGNS.

This clonotype occurred a few times. The V gene is TRBV5-6, the J gene TRBJ1-5; D might be TRBD1 (6 bases). Germline loops: CDR1 SGHDT, CDR2 YYEEEE. V was clipped by 2 bases and J by 5 bases, with 11 bases between them. This CDR3 contains 14 residues. CDR3 nucleotide sequence: TGTGCCAGCAGCTTAGTAGGGGGGCATCAGCCCCAGCATTTT. This encodes CASSLVGGHQPQHF.

About this clonotype itself: One junction end does not reproduce the germline sequence, and a read error may be involved. The chain joins TRBV5-5 to TRBJ2-7; D call uncertain. In germline, CDR1 is SGHKS, CDR2 YYEKEE (reference sequence). CDR3 length equals 16 residues. CDR3 region: CASSLVSATTSYGQYF. The CDR3 DNA follows: TGTGCCAGCAGCTTGGTCTCAGCGACAACCTCCTACGGGCAGTACTTC.

This clonotype was counted ten times or more. The chain employs TRBV10-1 and TRBJ2-7; 10 positions agree with TRBD1. The V segment lost 4 bases and the J segment 0 bases; nucleotides outside the gene matches: 3. CDR1 and CDR2 (germline): WNHNN, SYGVQD (reference sequence). There are 15 residues in the CDR3. For the CDR3, the DNA is TGCGCCAGCAGTGGCGGGACAGGGGTCTCCTACGAGCAGTACTTC. It specifies CASSGGTGVSYEQYF.

This clonotype was detected many times. The genes are TRBV19 and TRBJ2-5; D gene unclear. The CDR3 has 13 amino acids. The V and J ends lost 5 bases and 4 bases respectively, with 11 bases between them. Germline CDR1 reads LNHDA; CDR2 reads SQIVND (reference sequence). The CDR3 DNA reads as TGTGCCAGTAGTGCCGGGTCGGCAGAGACCCAGTACTTC. Its translation: CASSAGSAETQYF. Full variable domain (outside the CDR3, taken from reference TRBV19 and TRBJ2-5): DGGITQSPKYLFRKEGQNVTLSCEQNLNHDAMYWYRQDPGQGLRLIYYSQIVNDFQKGDIAEGYSVSREKKESFPLTVTSAQKNPTAFYLCASSAGSAETQYFGPGTRLLVL.

V and J are TRBV29-1 and TRBJ2-3; a weak D match, TRBD2 (5 bases). Trimming left V 8 bases short and J 0 bases short, with 9 bases between. The germline CDR1 and CDR2 sequences are SQVTM and ANQGSEA. This CDR3 comprises 12 residues. The CDR3 DNA reads TGCAGCTTCCCGGGGAGCACAGATACGCAGTATTTT. Translation: CSFPGSTDTQYF.